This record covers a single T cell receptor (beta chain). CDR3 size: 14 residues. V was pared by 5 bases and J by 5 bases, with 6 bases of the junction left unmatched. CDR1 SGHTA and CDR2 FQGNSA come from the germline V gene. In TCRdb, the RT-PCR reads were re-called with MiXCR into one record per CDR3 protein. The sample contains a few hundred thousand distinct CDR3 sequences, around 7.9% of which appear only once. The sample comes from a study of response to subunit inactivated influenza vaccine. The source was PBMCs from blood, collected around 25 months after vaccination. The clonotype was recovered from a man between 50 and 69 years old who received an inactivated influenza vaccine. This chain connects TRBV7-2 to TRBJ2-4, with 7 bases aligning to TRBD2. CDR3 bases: TGTGCCAGCAGCAAGTGGGGGGGGGAAAACATTCAGTACTTC. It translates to CASSKWGGENIQYF.